The following is a TCR beta chain sequence with its context. Per germline, CDR1 SQVTM and CDR2 ANQGSEA. The CDR3 sequence is 14 residues long. V lost 2 bases and J 3 bases, leaving 12 bases between the germline ends. Data came from immunoSEQ multiplex PCR; TCRdb stores just in-frame clones and leaves some out. Of more than 300,000 clones listed, approximately 90% are singletons. The data are from a study of blood T cell repertoires in COVID-19. This receptor was obtained from a woman under 30 who had recovered from COVID-19. The rearrangement uses TRBV29-1 and TRBJ2-3, with D possibly being TRBD2 (7 bases). The sequencing sample was made of PBMCs or T cells enriched from blood (not recorded which). This CDR3 is CSVESGGATDTQYF. Here the CDR3 DNA reads TGCAGCGTTGAAAGTGGGGGGGCAACAGATACGCAGTATTTT.